The 22 T cell receptor beta chains below come from one sample, sequenced in a study of OX40 agonist ivuxolimab in advanced cancers. This table comes from immunoSEQ multiplex PCR, and its TCRdb copy is limited to in-frame clones, with some not included. The data hold under 85,000 clones, with roughly 80% observed a single time. The sample consisted of CD4+ or CD8+ T cells sorted from blood, taken in a trial of the OX40 agonist ivuxolimab. All receptors derive from an adult with an advanced solid tumor such as melanoma, head and neck, liver or kidney cancer.

The chain employs TRBV5-4 and TRBJ2-2; D remains unclear. The CDR3 is 16 residues long. CDR1 and CDR2 from the germline V gene are SGHNT and YYREEE (reference sequence). Deletions cut 0 bases from V and 1 base from J, with 10 bases between. The CDR3 loop is CASSLARLQNTGELFF. CDR3 sequence (DNA): TGTGCCAGCAGCTTGGCAAGACTCCAGAACACCGGGGAGCTGTTTTTT.

This chain uses TRBV30 with TRBJ1-5; D possibly corresponds to TRBD1 (5 bases). This CDR3 region has 13 residues. Between the trimmed V and J ends, which lost 4 bases and 1 base, there was a span of 8 bases. Germline CDR1 and CDR2: GTSNPN and SVGIG (reference sequence). CDR3 coding DNA: TGTGCCTGGACTGGACAAAGCAATCAGCCCCAGCATTTT. This gives the protein CAWTGQSNQPQHF.

This clone was seen just once. The chain is built from TRBV10-3 and TRBJ2-7; 11 bases are a match to TRBD2. Germline assignment: CDR1 ENHRY and CDR2 SYGVKD. CDR3 length: 17 amino acids. The junction had 4 bases not matched to a gene; V was cut back by 0 bases and J by 0 bases. CDR3 in DNA: TGTGCCATCAGTGAGTCAGGCGGGACTAGCGGCTCCTACGAGCAGTACTTC. Translation gives CAISESGGTSGSYEQYF.

The chain links TRBV5-1 to TRBJ1-3; D is uncertain. The V and J ends lost 4 bases and 0 bases respectively, with 14 bases between them. The germline gives CDR1 SGHRS, CDR2 YFSETQ. CDR3 length: 16 amino acids. The CDR3 sequence: CASSVGDKSSGNTIYF. The CDR3 DNA follows: TGCGCCAGCAGCGTGGGAGACAAGAGCTCTGGAAACACCATATATTTT.

This clone appeared a single time. The chain is built from TRBV11-2 and TRBJ2-7, with no clear D. CDR3 size: 12 residues. Germline V gives CDR1 SGHAT, CDR2 FQNNGV. Trimming left V 5 bases short and J 2 bases short, with 7 bases between. This CDR3 reads CASSPKPYEQYF. In DNA, the CDR3 is TGTGCCAGCAGCCCAAAACCCTACGAGCAGTACTTC.

The chain is built from TRBV25-1 and TRBJ2-2, with 10 bases aligning to TRBD2. Per the germline V gene, CDR1 is MGHDK and CDR2 is SYGVNS. CDR3 length: 16 residues. The V segment lost 5 bases and the J segment 1 base; nucleotides outside the gene matches: 4. The DNA for the CDR3 is TGTGCCAGCAGTTTTGCTAGCGGGGGGAACACCGGGGAGCTGTTTTTT. Translation: CASSFASGGNTGELFF.

The CDR3 nucleotides are TGTGCCAGCAGCCCAGGCCCAGGTAGCGGGACAAACAATGAGCAGTTCTTC. Residues: CASSPGPGSGTNNEQFF. The chain joins TRBV7-3 to TRBJ2-1; 8 bases agree with TRBD2. Germline CDR1 and CDR2: SGHTA and FQGTGA. The CDR3 is 17 residues long. The V and J ends lost 5 bases and 5 bases, in that order; junction bases with no gene match: 14.

The gene calls are TRBV18 and TRBJ1-6; D is unclear. The CDR3 contains 14 residues. With 3 bases removed from V and 4 bases from J, the gap between germline ends came to 7 bases. The germline CDR1 and CDR2 sequences are KGHSH and LQKENI. CDR3 DNA sequence: TGTGCCAGCTCACCGGCGGGGTATAATTCACCCCTCCACTTT. This sequence encodes CASSPAGYNSPLHF.

The chain is built from TRBV30 and TRBJ1-2; D is possibly TRBD1 (6 bases). CDR1 is GTSNPN, CDR2 SVGIG, per germline (reference sequence). Trimming took 6 bases from V and 8 from J, leaving 25 bases between them. This CDR3 region has 15 residues. The CDR3 is CACSGGTLKSQGYTF. For the CDR3, the DNA is TGTGCCTGTTCGGGGGGGACACTTAAATCACAGGGCTACACCTTC.

This chain uses TRBV9 with TRBJ2-2; D unresolved. From germline, CDR1 is SGDLS and CDR2 YYNGEE. Trimming pared 5 bases from V and 6 bases from J, leaving 5 bases between. This CDR3 contains 11 residues. The CDR3 coding sequence is TGTGCCAGCAGAGATTCCGGGGAGCTGTTTTTT. It yields the protein CASRDSGELFF. Using reference TRBV9 and TRBJ2-2 for the parts outside the CDR3, the full variable domain is DSGVTQTPKHLITATGQRVTLRCSPRSGDLSVYWYQQSLDQGLQFLIQYYNGEERAKGNILERFSAQQFPDLHSELNLSSLELGDSALYFCASRDSGELFFGEGSRLTVL.

A single count supports this clone. This chain uses TRBV30 with TRBJ2-1, with D possibly called TRBD1 or TRBD2 (5 bases each). The V and J ends lost 5 bases and 4 bases respectively, with 12 bases between them. The CDR3 is 13 amino acids. CDR1 is GTSNPN, CDR2 SVGIG, per germline (reference sequence). The CDR3, as DNA: TGTGCCTGGGACGGGACGGGGTACAATGAGCAGTTCTTC. Its translation is CAWDGTGYNEQFF.

J is TRBJ2-1 and V is TRBV7-2; D may be TRBD1 or TRBD2 (6 bases each). V shed 1 base and J shed 8 bases, with 9 bases lying between them. The CDR3 loop spans 13 amino acids. In germline, CDR1 is SGHTA, CDR2 FQGNSA. Here the CDR3 reads CASSLVRGDEQFF. The DNA of the CDR3 is TGTGCCAGCAGCTTAGTGAGGGGGGATGAGCAGTTCTTC.

V gene TRBV30 combines with J gene TRBJ1-5; D possibly corresponds to TRBD1 (6 bases). Germline CDR1 and CDR2: GTSNPN and SVGIG (reference sequence). Trimming shortened V by 0 bases and J by 4 bases, and 19 bases separated the two germline ends. CDR3 length: 17 amino acids. CDR3 DNA sequence: TGTGCCTGGAGTGTACACGGGTACAGGGCTAGAAATCAGCCCCAGCATTTT. It codes for CAWSVHGYRARNQPQHF.

The CDR3 here is CASSLEFRQNGYTF. The CDR3 DNA reads as TGCGCCAGCAGCTTGGAGTTCAGGCAGAATGGCTACACCTTC. The chain is built from TRBV5-1 and TRBJ1-2; unclear D gene. Per the germline V gene, CDR1 is SGHRS and CDR2 is YFSETQ. V lost 0 bases, J lost 6 bases, and 12 bases lay in between. The CDR3 sequence is 14 residues long. Drawing the rest from reference TRBV5-1 and TRBJ1-2, the complete variable domain is KAGVTQTPRYLIKTRGQQVTLSCSPISGHRSVSWYQQTPGQGLQFLFEYFSETQRNKGNFPGRFSGRQFSNSRSEMNVSTLELGDSALYLCASSLEFRQNGYTFGSGTRLTVV.

The chain joins TRBV7-8 to TRBJ1-5; TRBD1 agrees at 7 bases. This CDR3 has 15 residues. Trimming took 5 bases from V and 0 from J; bases not matched to a gene: 4. Germline V gene lookup returns CDR1 SGHVS and CDR2 FQNEAQ. The CDR3 sequence is CASSMGQISNQPQHF. The CDR3 region has the DNA TGTGCCAGCAGCATGGGACAGATTAGCAATCAGCCCCAGCATTTT.

The V and J genes are TRBV27 and TRBJ2-7, with D perhaps TRBD1 (5 bases). This CDR3 contains 15 residues. Trimming took off 4 bases at V and 1 base at J, with 14 bases between the two ends. The germline V gene has CDR1 MNHEY and CDR2 SMNVEV (reference sequence). CDR3 sequence reads: CASSSRRQRSYEQYF. The CDR3 DNA sequence: TGTGCCAGCAGTTCCAGAAGACAGAGGTCCTACGAGCAGTACTTC.

This clone occurred once. The chain recombines TRBV5-4 with TRBJ2-5; D call uncertain. V lost 4 bases, J lost 2 bases, and 3 bases lay in between. The V gene's germline CDR1 is SGHNT and CDR2 YYREEE (reference sequence). This CDR3 has 11 residues. The CDR3 nucleotides are TGTGCCAGCAGCACTCAAGAGACCCAGTACTTC. It encodes CASSTQETQYF. Together with reference TRBV5-4 and TRBJ2-5, the CDR3 gives the full variable domain: ETGVTQSPTHLIKTRGQQVTLRCSSQSGHNTVSWYQQALGQGPQFIFQYYREEENGRGNFPPRFSGLQFPNYSSELNVNALELDDSALYLCASSTQETQYFGPGTRLLVL.

The rearrangement links TRBV11-1 to TRBJ2-7; D is ambiguous. V was cut by 0 bases and J by 7 bases, with 13 bases left in between. This CDR3 region has 14 residues. Germline V gives CDR1 SGHAT, CDR2 FQDESV (reference sequence). In DNA form, the CDR3 reads TGTGCCAGCAGCTTAGCTTTCTCGTATCAAGAGCAGTACTTC. Its protein product is CASSLAFSYQEQYF.

The CDR3 sequence is CASRGLTSVYTDTQYF. The CDR3 DNA follows: TGTGCCAGCCGGGGCTTGACTAGCGTTTACACAGATACGCAGTATTTT. The rearrangement joins TRBV19 to TRBJ2-3, with 8 bases fitting TRBD2. Looked up from germline, CDR1 is LNHDA and CDR2 is SQIVND (reference sequence). Trimming took 9 bases from V and 2 from J; bases not matched to a gene: 13. The CDR3 totals 16 residues.

This chain connects TRBV29-1 to TRBJ1-1, with 7 bases fitting TRBD1. This CDR3 has 13 residues. Germline CDR1 and CDR2: SQVTM and ANQGSEA. Trimming removed 4 bases from V and 5 bases from J; junction bases left unmatched: 7. The CDR3 loop reads CSVGAGTATEAFF. The CDR3 coding sequence is TGCAGCGTTGGGGCCGGGACAGCGACTGAAGCTTTCTTT.

The chain is built from TRBV5-4 and TRBJ2-5; 15 positions match TRBD2. The V segment lost 5 bases and the J segment 4 bases; nucleotides outside the gene matches: 6. Germline lookup yields CDR1 SGHNT and CDR2 YYREEE (reference sequence). The length of the CDR3 is 16 residues. CDR3 DNA sequence: TGTGCCAGCAGTACTGGACTAGCGGGAGGGGTAGAGACCCAGTACTTC. Its protein is CASSTGLAGGVETQYF.

This chain links TRBV5-1 with TRBJ1-3, with TRBD1 matching 7 bases. This CDR3 contains 15 residues. V was clipped by 3 bases and J by 0 bases; unmatched bases: 3. The germline gives CDR1 SGHRS, CDR2 YFSETQ. The CDR3 DNA reads TGCGCCAGCAGCTGGGGACAGAGCTCTGGAAACACCATATATTTT. Its protein product is CASSWGQSSGNTIYF.